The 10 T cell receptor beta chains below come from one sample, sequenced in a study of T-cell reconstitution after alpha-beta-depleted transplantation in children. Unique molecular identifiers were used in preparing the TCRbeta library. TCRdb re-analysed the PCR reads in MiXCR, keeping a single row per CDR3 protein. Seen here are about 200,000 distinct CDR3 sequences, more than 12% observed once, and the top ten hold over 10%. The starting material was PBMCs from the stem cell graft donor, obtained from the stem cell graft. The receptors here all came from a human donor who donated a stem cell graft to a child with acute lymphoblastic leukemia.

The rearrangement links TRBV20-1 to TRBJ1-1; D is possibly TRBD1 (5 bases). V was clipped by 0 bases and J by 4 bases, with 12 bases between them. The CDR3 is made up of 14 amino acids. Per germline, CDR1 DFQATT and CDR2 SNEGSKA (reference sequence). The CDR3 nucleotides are TGCAGTGCTAGAGATGGCCCGGGGGGCACTGAAGCTTTCTTT. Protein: CSARDGPGGTEAFF.

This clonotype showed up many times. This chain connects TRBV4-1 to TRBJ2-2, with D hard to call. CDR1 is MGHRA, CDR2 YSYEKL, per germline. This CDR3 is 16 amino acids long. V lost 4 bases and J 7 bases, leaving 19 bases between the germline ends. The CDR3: CASSPGPTWVDGELFF. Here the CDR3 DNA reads TGCGCCAGCAGCCCAGGACCGACTTGGGTTGACGGGGAGCTGTTTTTT.

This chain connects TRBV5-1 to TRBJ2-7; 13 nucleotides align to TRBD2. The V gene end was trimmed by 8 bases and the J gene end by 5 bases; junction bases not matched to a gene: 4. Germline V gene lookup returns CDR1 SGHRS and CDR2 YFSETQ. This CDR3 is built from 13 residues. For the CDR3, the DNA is TGCGCCAGTGGGACTAGCGGGACTGACGAGCAGTACTTC. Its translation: CASGTSGTDEQYF.

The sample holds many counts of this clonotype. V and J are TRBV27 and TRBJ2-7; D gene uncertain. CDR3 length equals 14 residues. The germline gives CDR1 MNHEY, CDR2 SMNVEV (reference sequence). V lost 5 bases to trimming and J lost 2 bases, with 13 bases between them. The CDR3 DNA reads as TGTGCCAGCAGTCCTCTCACCGAGACCTACGAGCAGTACTTC. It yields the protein CASSPLTETYEQYF.

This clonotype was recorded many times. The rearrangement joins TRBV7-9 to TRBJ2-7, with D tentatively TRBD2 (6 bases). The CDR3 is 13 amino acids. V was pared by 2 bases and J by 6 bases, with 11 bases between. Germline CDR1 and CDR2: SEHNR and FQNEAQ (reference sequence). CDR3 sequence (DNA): TGTGCCAGCAGCTTAACGGGAGTCCGCGAGCAGTACTTC. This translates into CASSLTGVREQYF.

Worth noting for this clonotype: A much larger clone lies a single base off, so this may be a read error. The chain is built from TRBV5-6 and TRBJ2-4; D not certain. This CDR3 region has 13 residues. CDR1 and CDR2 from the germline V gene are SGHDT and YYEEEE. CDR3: CSSSSWAKNIQYF. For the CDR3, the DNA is TGTTCCAGCAGCTCCTGGGCCAAAAACATTCAGTACTTC.

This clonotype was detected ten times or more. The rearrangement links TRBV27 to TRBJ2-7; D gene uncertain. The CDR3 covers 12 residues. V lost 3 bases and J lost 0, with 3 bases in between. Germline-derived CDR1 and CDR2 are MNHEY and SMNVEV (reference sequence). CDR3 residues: CASSFNSYEQYF. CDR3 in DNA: TGTGCCAGCAGTTTTAACTCCTACGAGCAGTACTTC.

CDR3 protein: CASSPVGQGTLTEAFF. Written as DNA, the CDR3 is TGCGCCAGCAGCCCCGTGGGACAGGGGACCCTCACTGAAGCTTTCTTT. The chain joins TRBV5-1 to TRBJ1-1; 10 bases are a match to TRBD1. The ends lost 4 bases at V and 4 bases at J; junction bases unmatched: 10. Germline V CDR1 and CDR2: SGHRS, YFSETQ. The CDR3 is made up of 16 amino acids.

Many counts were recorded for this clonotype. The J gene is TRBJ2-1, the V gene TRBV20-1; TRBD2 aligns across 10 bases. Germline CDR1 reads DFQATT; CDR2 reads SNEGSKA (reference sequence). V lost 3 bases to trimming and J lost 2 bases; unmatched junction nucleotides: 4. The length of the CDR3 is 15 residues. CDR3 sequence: CSARASGRTYNEQFF. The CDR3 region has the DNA TGCAGTGCTAGGGCTAGCGGGAGAACCTACAATGAGCAGTTCTTC.

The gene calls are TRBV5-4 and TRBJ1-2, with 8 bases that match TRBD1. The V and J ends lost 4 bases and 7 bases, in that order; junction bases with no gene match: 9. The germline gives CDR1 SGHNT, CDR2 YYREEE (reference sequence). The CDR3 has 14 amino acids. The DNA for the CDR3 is TGTGCCAGCAGCGGTCCCGACAGGGGAGGTGGCTACACCTTC. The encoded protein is CASSGPDRGGGYTF.